This TCR beta chain was captured by sequencing in a study of tumor and adjacent non-tumor tissue in lung cancer. A modified ARM-PCR protocol with three rounds of nested PCR amplified TCRbeta. From the multiplex PCR reads, TCRdb called clonotypes with MiXCR, one entry per CDR3 protein. The sample consists of 75,000 to 95,000 distinct CDR3 sequences, just over 65% of them appearing once. As for this clonotype: Its specificity is unknown.

Study outcomes and limitations: Patients with more diverse tumor TCRs had worse survival. Top 100 clones took a larger repertoire share in normal lung. Significantly higher TCR diversity was found in tumor than normal lung.

RNA was extracted from bulk tissue without any cell sorting. Donors were chemotherapy-naive, newly diagnosed lung cancer surgical patients in China, August–late 2014. This CDR3 is built from 16 residues. Sequenced sample: lung tumor tissue. The origin of this receptor is a man between 60 and 75 years old with non-small cell lung cancer. The chain employs TRBV12-3 or TRBV12-4 and TRBJ2-3, with TRBD2 matching over 9 bases. CDR3 in amino acids: CVISSPGLAGTDTQYF. In nucleotides, the CDR3 is TGTGTCATCAGTTCACCGGGACTAGCTGGCACAGATACGCAGTATTTT.